What follows is one T cell receptor (beta chain) and its context. No antigen is known for it. This specimen comes from a study of cytomegalovirus exposure and HLA in healthy donors. Study-wide results and limits: Cytomegalovirus association was assigned to more than 150 TCR beta chains. TCR beta chain V- and J-gene trimming was linked, in a later analysis, to a missense variant in DCLRE1C.

The germline V gene has CDR1 SNHLY and CDR2 FYNNEI. V was shortened by 5 bases and J by 5 bases, with 13 bases between the two germline ends. This CDR3 region has 14 residues. The PCR used 60 Vbeta and 13 Jbeta primers. Libraries were prepared by immunoSEQ multiplex PCR; TCRdb keeps only in-frame clonotypes and omits some of them. The top ten clones hold about 8.9% of a sample with 100,000 to 150,000 clones, more than 80% of them seen once. The V call is TRBV2, the J call TRBJ1-5; D is perhaps TRBD1 (6 bases). This receptor was identified in a man aged 25 to 40 in good health and CMV-seropositive. The sample comprised PBMCs. The CDR3 reads CASSRSGVDQPQHF. As DNA, the CDR3 is TGTGCCAGCAGTCGTTCAGGGGTCGATCAGCCCCAGCATTTT.